Sequencing of this T cell receptor (beta chain) was carried out in a study of regulatory T cells in long-lasting Graves disease. Findings and limits, study-wide: Patients with persistent Graves' had lower TCR diversity than newly diagnosed patients.

The time point was: newly diagnosed GD, antithyroid drugs for less than 3 months. With RNA extracted from PBMCs as input, the TCR library was made. The authors built TCR beta libraries using iRepertoire HTBI primers and Arm-PCR of CDR3 regions. TCRdb itself ran the multiplex PCR reads through MiXCR, one entry per CDR3 protein. This sample yields around 480,000 distinct CDR3 sequences, of which 15% to 20% are seen a single time; 10% to 15% belongs to the top ten. The table lists this clonotype with many counts. What it binds is not known. These same records also appear under a second study, on T cells in Graves' hyperthyroidism and ophthalmopathy. This second study says: During a first-round RT-PCR of the TCR CDR3, the HTBI primer set was used. Model-based prediction identified ophthalmopathy a median around seven months prior to its onset.

This receptor was obtained from a man aged 40-50 years with Graves disease. This material consisted of peripheral blood mononuclear cells (PBMCs), taken at new diagnosis, from a patient treated with antithyroid drugs.

The CDR3 loop is CASGGRTGGGGNEQFF. In DNA, the CDR3 is TGTGCCAGCGGAGGGAGAACAGGAGGAGGAGGCAATGAGCAGTTCTTC. The chain carries TRBV27 and TRBJ2-1; a weak D match, TRBD2 (6 bases). Germline V lookup: CDR1 MNHEY, CDR2 SMNVEV (reference sequence). The CDR3 consists of 16 residues. Trimming pared 8 bases from V and 6 bases from J, leaving 23 bases between.